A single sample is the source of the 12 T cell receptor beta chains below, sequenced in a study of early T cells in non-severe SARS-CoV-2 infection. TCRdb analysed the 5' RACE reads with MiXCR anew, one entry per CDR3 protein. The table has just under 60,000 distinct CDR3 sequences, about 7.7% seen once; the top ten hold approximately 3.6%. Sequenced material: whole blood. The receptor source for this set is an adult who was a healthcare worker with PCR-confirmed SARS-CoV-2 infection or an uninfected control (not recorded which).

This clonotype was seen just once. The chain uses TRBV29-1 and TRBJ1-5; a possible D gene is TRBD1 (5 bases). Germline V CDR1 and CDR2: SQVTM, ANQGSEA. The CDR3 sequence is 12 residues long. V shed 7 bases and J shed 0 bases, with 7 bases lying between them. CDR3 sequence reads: CSAGHSNQPQHF. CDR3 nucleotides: TGCAGCGCGGGGCATAGCAATCAGCCCCAGCATTTT.

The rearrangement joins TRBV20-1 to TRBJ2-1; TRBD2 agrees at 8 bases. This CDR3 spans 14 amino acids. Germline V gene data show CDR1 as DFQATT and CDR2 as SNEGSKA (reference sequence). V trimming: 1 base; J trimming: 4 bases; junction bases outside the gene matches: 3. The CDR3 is CSARGREDYNEQFF. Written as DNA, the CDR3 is TGCAGTGCTAGAGGGCGGGAGGATTACAATGAGCAGTTCTTC.

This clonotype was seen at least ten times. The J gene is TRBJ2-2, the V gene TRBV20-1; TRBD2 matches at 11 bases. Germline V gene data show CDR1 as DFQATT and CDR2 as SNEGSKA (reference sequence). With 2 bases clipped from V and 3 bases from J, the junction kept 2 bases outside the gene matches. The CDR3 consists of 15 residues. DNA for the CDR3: TGCAGTGCTAGATCACTAGCGGGAGACACCGGGGAGCTGTTTTTT. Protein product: CSARSLAGDTGELFF.

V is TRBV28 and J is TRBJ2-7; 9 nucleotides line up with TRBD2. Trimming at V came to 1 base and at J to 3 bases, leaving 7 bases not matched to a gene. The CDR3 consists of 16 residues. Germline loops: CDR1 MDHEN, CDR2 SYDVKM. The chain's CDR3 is CASSLFGTSPYYEQYF. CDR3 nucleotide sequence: TGTGCCAGCAGTTTATTTGGGACTAGCCCCTACTACGAGCAGTACTTC.

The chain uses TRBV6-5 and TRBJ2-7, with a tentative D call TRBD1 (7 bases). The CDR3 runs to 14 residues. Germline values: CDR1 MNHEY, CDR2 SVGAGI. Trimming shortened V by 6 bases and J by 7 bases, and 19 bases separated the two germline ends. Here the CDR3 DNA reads TGTGCCAGCAGCCGAGGACAGGTTCGGGGGGAGCAGTACTTC. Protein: CASSRGQVRGEQYF.

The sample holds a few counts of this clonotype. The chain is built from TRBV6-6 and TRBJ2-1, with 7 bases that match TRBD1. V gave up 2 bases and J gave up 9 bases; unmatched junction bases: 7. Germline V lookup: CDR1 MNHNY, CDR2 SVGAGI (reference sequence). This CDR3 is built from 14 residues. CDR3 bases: TGTGCCAGCAGTTACGTTGCAGGGGGTAGTGAGCAGTTCTTC. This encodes CASSYVAGGSEQFF.

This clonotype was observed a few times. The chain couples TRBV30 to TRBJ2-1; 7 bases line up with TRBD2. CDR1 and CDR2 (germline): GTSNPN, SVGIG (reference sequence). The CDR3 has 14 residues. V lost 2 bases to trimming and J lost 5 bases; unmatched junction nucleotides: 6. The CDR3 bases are TGTGCCTGGAGTTTCTGGACTAGGAACAATGAGCAGTTCTTC. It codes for CAWSFWTRNNEQFF.

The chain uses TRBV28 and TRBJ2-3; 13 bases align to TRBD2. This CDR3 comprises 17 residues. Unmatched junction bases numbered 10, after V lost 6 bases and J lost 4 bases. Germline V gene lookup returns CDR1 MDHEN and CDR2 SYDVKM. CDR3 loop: CASSLRTSGSLADTQYF. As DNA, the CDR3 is TGTGCCAGCAGCTTACGGACTAGCGGGAGTTTAGCAGATACGCAGTATTTT. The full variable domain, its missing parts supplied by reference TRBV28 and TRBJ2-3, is DVKVTQSSRYLVKRTGEKVFLECVQDMDHENMFWYRQDPGLGLRLIYFSYDVKMKEKGDIPEGYSVSREKKERFSLILESASTNQTSMYLCASSLRTSGSLADTQYFGPGTRLTVL.

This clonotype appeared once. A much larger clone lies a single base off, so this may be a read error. The DNA for the CDR3 is TGCAGCGTCTTCGGGGCCCACTACACTGAGCAGTTCTTC. Its protein is CSVFGAHYTEQFF. This sequence joins TRBV29-1 and TRBJ2-1, with D perhaps being TRBD1 or TRBD2 (5 bases each). The CDR3 extends over 13 amino acids. CDR1 and CDR2 (germline): SQVTM, ANQGSEA.

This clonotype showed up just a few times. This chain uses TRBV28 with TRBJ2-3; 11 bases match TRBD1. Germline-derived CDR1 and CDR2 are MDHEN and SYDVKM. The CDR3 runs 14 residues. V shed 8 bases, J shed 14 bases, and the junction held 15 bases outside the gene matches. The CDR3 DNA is TGTGCCAGCGGCCCTGGACAGGGGGCTCCCGGGCCGTATTTT. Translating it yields CASGPGQGAPGPYF.

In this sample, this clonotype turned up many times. The CDR3, as DNA: TGTGCCAGCTCAGCAACCGGGACAAGGAACACTGAAGCTTTCTTT. As protein: CASSATGTRNTEAFF. The chain links TRBV18 to TRBJ1-1, with D perhaps TRBD1 (6 bases). This CDR3 region has 15 residues. V dropped 5 bases and J dropped 1 base, with 14 bases sitting between them. Germline V gene sequence: CDR1 KGHSH, CDR2 LQKENI.

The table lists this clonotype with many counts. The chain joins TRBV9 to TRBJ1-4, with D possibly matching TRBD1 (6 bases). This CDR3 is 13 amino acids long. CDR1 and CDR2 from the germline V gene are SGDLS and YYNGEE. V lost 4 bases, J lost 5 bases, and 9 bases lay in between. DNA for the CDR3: TGTGCCAGCAGCCGGACAGAGAATGAAAAACTGTTTTTT. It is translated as CASSRTENEKLFF.